A single sample gave rise to the 19 T cell receptor beta chains below, sequenced in a study of T-cell reconstitution after alpha-beta-depleted transplantation in children. The library targeted TCRbeta and was prepared with unique molecular identifiers. MiXCR was run by TCRdb on the PCR reads, yielding one entry per CDR3 protein. Counted here are about 980,000 distinct CDR3 sequences, 25% to 30% occurring once; the ten biggest clones make up 28%. The sample here was PBMCs, mostly from graft donor cells, taken 360 days after TCRalphabeta/CD19-depleted stem cell transplant. All receptors derive from a boy younger than two who had a stem cell transplant for SCID, so the T cells may come from the graft donor.

The chain combines TRBV11-1 with TRBJ2-6; tentatively, D is TRBD1 or TRBD2 (8 bases each). Germline V gene sequence: CDR1 SGHAT, CDR2 FQDESV (reference sequence). The V and J ends lost 5 bases and 2 bases respectively, with 22 bases between them. The CDR3 sequence is 19 residues long. CDR3 in DNA: TGTGCCAGCAGCAGACAGGGGTTTGCGGGGGGAGCTGGGGCCAACGTCCTGACTTTC. It translates to CASSRQGFAGGAGANVLTF.

This chain joins TRBV12-3 or TRBV12-4 and TRBJ2-1, with TRBD1 matching 10 bases. The CDR3 is 17 amino acids. The V segment lost 4 bases and the J segment 7 bases; nucleotides outside the gene matches: 13. In DNA form, the CDR3 reads TGTGCCAGCAGTTCAGGGGACAGGGGAGTTGTGTGGAATGAGCAGTTCTTC. As protein: CASSSGDRGVVWNEQFF.

The rearrangement joins TRBV7-2 to TRBJ2-7; a possible D gene is TRBD1 (5 bases). The ends were cut back, 4 bases at V and 4 bases at J, with 17 bases in the middle. CDR1 and CDR2 (germline): SGHTA, FQGNSA. The CDR3 runs to 15 residues. CDR3 nucleotide sequence: TGTGCCAGCAGCTACCTCCCAGGGCAGGGATACGAGCAGTACTTC. Translation: CASSYLPGQGYEQYF.

This clonotype has just a few counts. The CDR3 DNA is TGTGCCATCAGTGAGAGTTCCTGGCTAGCGGGGGGCCCTAATGAGCAGTTCTTC. This codes for CAISESSWLAGGPNEQFF. The chain is built from TRBV10-3 and TRBJ2-1; 11 bases map to TRBD2. V was clipped by 2 bases and J by 7 bases; unmatched bases: 13. Germline V CDR1 and CDR2: ENHRY, SYGVKD. This CDR3 has 18 amino acids.

This clonotype showed up just a few times. This chain uses TRBV5-6 with TRBJ2-6; D remains ambiguous. Looked up from germline, CDR1 is SGHDT and CDR2 is YYEEEE. This CDR3 is built from 12 residues. Trimming took off 6 bases at V and 4 bases at J, with 5 bases between the two ends. In DNA form, the CDR3 reads TGTGCCAGCACCGAAGGGGCCAACGTCCTGACTTTC. As protein: CASTEGANVLTF.

This clonotype was counted between two and nine times. The rearrangement links TRBV5-1 to TRBJ1-5; unclear D gene. The CDR3 loop spans 16 amino acids. With 4 bases removed from V and 1 base from J, the gap between germline ends came to 15 bases. In germline, CDR1 is SGHRS, CDR2 YFSETQ. The CDR3 sequence is CASSPEAGPSNQPQHF. The DNA for the CDR3 is TGCGCCAGCAGCCCGGAGGCTGGTCCGAGCAATCAGCCCCAGCATTTT.

At least ten counts were recorded for this clonotype. The rearrangement joins TRBV5-1 to TRBJ2-3, with TRBD2 matching over 8 bases. The trim removed 1 base at V and 5 bases at J, leaving 3 bases unmatched. The CDR3 has 14 amino acids. Germline-derived CDR1 and CDR2 are SGHRS and YFSETQ. Here the CDR3 DNA reads TGCGCCAGCAGCTTGTACAGCGGGGGAGATACGCAGTATTTT. This codes for CASSLYSGGDTQYF.

The genes are TRBV7-2 and TRBJ1-4; a weak D match, TRBD1 (5 bases). The CDR3 consists of 15 residues. Trimming removed 5 bases at V and 5 bases at J, with 15 bases between. Germline values: CDR1 SGHTA, CDR2 FQGNSA. CDR3 region: CASSPTGFLNEKLFF. The CDR3 bases are TGTGCCAGCAGCCCCACAGGCTTCCTGAATGAAAAACTGTTTTTT.

This chain uses TRBV5-1 with TRBJ2-5; 12 bases map to TRBD1. The V segment lost 1 base and the J segment 5 bases; nucleotides outside the gene matches: 18. The CDR3 runs 20 residues. The germline V gene encodes CDR1 SGHRS and CDR2 YFSETQ. The CDR3 DNA follows: TGCGCCAGCAGCTTGCCGGTCAGAGCAGGGGACAGGGGGCATGTTGAGACCCAGTACTTC. It encodes CASSLPVRAGDRGHVETQYF. The complete variable domain, with remaining parts taken from reference TRBV5-1 and TRBJ2-5, reads KAGVTQTPRYLIKTRGQQVTLSCSPISGHRSVSWYQQTPGQGLQFLFEYFSETQRNKGNFPGRFSGRQFSNSRSEMNVSTLELGDSALYLCASSLPVRAGDRGHVETQYFGPGTRLLVL.

This clonotype was seen a handful of times. This rearrangement joins TRBV7-2 to TRBJ2-5; 7 nucleotides align to TRBD2. The V segment lost 1 base and the J segment 9 bases; nucleotides outside the gene matches: 14. This CDR3 is built from 16 residues. CDR1 is SGHTA and CDR2 is FQGNSA in the germline V gene. The CDR3 protein is CASSLVIGASGGPQYF. CDR3 DNA: TGTGCCAGCAGCTTAGTCATCGGGGCTAGCGGAGGGCCCCAGTACTTC.

This clonotype was recorded a few times. The chain employs TRBV12-3 or TRBV12-4 and TRBJ2-5; TRBD2 aligns across 7 bases. V shed 2 bases and J 5 bases; nucleotides not matched to a gene: 17. The CDR3 totals 18 residues. The CDR3 region is CASSLSIQLGGAEETQYF. The DNA of the CDR3 is TGTGCCAGCAGTTTATCAATCCAGCTGGGAGGGGCTGAGGAGACCCAGTACTTC.

This clonotype was seen a few times. This chain connects TRBV20-1 to TRBJ2-7; no firm D call. Germline V lookup: CDR1 DFQATT, CDR2 SNEGSKA (reference sequence). With 3 bases removed from V and 3 bases from J, the gap between germline ends came to 6 bases. The CDR3 runs 11 residues. The CDR3 region is CSARDFYEQYF. CDR3 nucleotide sequence: TGCAGTGCTAGGGATTTCTACGAGCAGTACTTC.

V gene TRBV11-2 combines with J gene TRBJ1-2; D might be TRBD1 (5 bases). CDR1 and CDR2 from the germline V gene are SGHAT and FQNNGV. The V gene lost 8 bases and the J gene lost 1 base, with 14 bases spanning the gap. The CDR3 sequence is 14 residues long. The chain's CDR3 is CASRNPGVNYGYTF. Written as DNA, the CDR3 is TGTGCCAGCCGCAATCCGGGGGTTAACTATGGCTACACCTTC.

This sequence joins TRBV2 and TRBJ2-1; D tentatively fits TRBD1 or TRBD2 (5 bases each). Germline loops: CDR1 SNHLY, CDR2 FYNNEI. The CDR3 runs 14 residues. Between the trimmed V and J ends, which lost 4 bases and 9 bases, there was a span of 16 bases. The CDR3 DNA is TGTGCCAGCAGTGGGACATCCATCGCGGGTGAGCAGTTCTTC. It codes for CASSGTSIAGEQFF.

V gene TRBV12-3 or TRBV12-4 combines with J gene TRBJ1-1; no definite D call. Between the trimmed V and J ends, which lost 5 bases and 10 bases, there was a span of 17 bases. The CDR3 sequence is 13 residues long. CDR3 protein: CASSDATRSGAFF. The CDR3 DNA reads as TGTGCCAGCAGTGATGCCACGAGGTCTGGAGCTTTCTTT.

This clonotype was observed at least ten times. This chain uses TRBV25-1 with TRBJ2-5; no reliable D call. V lost 2 bases and J lost 5, with 3 bases in between. The CDR3 has 11 residues. CDR1 is MGHDK and CDR2 is SYGVNS in the germline V gene. The CDR3 here is CASSEGETQYF. DNA of the CDR3: TGTGCCAGCAGTGAAGGGGAGACCCAGTACTTC.

The chain couples TRBV5-1 to TRBJ2-3; perhaps D is TRBD1 or TRBD2 (6 bases each). Germline CDR1 is SGHRS and CDR2 is YFSETQ. Trimming removed 0 bases at V and 5 bases at J, with 10 bases between. The CDR3 runs 14 residues. The CDR3: CASSLGGAQDTQYF. CDR3 sequence (DNA): TGCGCCAGCAGCTTGGGGGGGGCCCAAGATACGCAGTATTTT.

V is TRBV7-2 and J is TRBJ2-7; D gene ambiguous. The CDR3 extends over 15 amino acids. Germline V gives CDR1 SGHTA, CDR2 FQGNSA. The ends were cut back, 2 bases at V and 4 bases at J, with 15 bases in the middle. The CDR3 bases are TGTGCCAGCAGCTTAAGGATACAGCCCTTTTACGAGCAGTACTTC. Its translation: CASSLRIQPFYEQYF.

This clonotype has a handful of counts. In DNA, the CDR3 is TGCGCCAGCAGCTTGGGGACAGGGGCTCAGCCCCAGCATTTT. Its protein product is CASSLGTGAQPQHF. The chain is built from TRBV5-1 and TRBJ1-5; 9 nucleotides agree with TRBD1. Losses at the gene ends were 0 bases for V and 6 bases for J; bases not matched to a gene: 1. The CDR3 is 14 residues long. Germline V gene data show CDR1 as SGHRS and CDR2 as YFSETQ.